The rows below give T cell receptor beta chains drawn from one sample of a study of blood T cell repertoires in COVID-19. Using immunoSEQ multiplex PCR, the repertoire was profiled, and TCRdb retains in-frame clones only, with some absent. This table holds some 66,000 clones, 76% found once. The material sequenced was peripheral blood. The receptors were gathered from a woman of 80 years or more with acute or convalescent COVID-19. Both conserved end residues are trimmed from each CDR3.

V gene	CDR3 protein
TRBV7-6	ASSPRTPPYNEQF
TRBV28	ASSFVGARGNIQY
TRBV19	ASSSLQGRNTEAF
TRBV30	AWAKKFSNQPQH
TRBV5-1	ASSPRGSSSYEQY
TRBV19	ASSWQYLSNQPQH
TRBV11-3	ASSFDREAEAF
TRBV28	ASTLGVAGREQF
TRBV6-5	ASSSRGQPQH
TRBV11-2	ASSLLVGPDTQY
TRBV6-2/TRBV6-3	ASSYSVTLNQPQH
TRBV11-1	ASSLALRSVNEQF
TRBV18	ASSPGTGSEQY
TRBV6-5	ASSQGSNQPQH
TRBV2	ASRQSSVTEAF
TRBV6-5	ASRSRDRVHEQY
TRBV15	ATSRPTGNTEAF
TRBV10-3	AISEGQPSYNEQF
TRBV30	AWSVGRLRNGSPLH
TRBV3-1/TRBV3-2	ASSLGLRSPLH